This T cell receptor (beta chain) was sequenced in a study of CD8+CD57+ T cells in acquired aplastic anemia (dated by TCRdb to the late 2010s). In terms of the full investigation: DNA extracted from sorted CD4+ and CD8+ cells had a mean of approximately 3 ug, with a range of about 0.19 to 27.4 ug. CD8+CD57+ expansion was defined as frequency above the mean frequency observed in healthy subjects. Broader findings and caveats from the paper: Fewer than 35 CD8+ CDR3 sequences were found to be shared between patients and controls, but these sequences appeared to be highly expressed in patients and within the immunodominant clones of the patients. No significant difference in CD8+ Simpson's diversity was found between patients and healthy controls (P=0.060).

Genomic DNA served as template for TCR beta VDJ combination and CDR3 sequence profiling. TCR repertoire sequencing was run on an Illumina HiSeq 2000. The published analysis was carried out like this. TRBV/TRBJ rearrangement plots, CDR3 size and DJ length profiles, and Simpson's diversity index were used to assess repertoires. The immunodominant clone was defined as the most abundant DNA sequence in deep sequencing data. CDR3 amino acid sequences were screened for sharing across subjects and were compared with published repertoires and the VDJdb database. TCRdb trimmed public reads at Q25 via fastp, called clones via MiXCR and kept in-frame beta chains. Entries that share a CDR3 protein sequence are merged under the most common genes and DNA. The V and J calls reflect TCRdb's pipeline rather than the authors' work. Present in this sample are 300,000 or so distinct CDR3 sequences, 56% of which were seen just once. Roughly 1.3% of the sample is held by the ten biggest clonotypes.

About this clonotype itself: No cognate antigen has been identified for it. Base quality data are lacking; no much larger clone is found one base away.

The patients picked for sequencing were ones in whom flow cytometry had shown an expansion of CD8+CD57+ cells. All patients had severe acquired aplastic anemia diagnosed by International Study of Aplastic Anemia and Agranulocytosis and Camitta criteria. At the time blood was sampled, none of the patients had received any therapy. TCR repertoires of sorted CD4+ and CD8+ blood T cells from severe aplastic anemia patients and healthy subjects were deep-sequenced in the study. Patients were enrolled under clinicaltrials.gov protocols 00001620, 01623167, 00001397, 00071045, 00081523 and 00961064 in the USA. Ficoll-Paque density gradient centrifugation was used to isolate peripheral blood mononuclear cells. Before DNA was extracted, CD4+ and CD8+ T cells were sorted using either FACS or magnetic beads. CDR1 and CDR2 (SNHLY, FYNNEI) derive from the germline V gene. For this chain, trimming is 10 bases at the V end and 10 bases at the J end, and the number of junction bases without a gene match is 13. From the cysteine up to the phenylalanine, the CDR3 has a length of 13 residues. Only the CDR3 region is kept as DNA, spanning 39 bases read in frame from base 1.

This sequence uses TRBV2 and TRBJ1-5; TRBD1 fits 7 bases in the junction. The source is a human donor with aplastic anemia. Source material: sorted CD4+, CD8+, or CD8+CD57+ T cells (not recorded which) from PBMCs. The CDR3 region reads CAISGTENSPQHF. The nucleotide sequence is TGTGCCATCTCCGGGACAGAGAATTCACCCCAGCATTTT.